The clone carrying this T cell receptor (beta chain) has only one observation. Its antigen is unknown. One end of the junction does not line up with germline, which may come from a read error. The sample has other DNA sequences that encode this CDR3 too. The time point is: after dendritic cell vaccination, including at tumor progression/relapse. The CDR3 consists of 14 residues. CDR1 is MNHNS, CDR2 SASEGT, per germline. This sample is drawn from a study of glioma-infiltrating T cells after dendritic cell vaccination. Broader study findings: No direct clonality-survival link was found; a diverse polyclonal response may matter.

Assay: immunoSEQ multiplex PCR; the TCRdb copy retains only in-frame clones and omits some. Among about 24,000 clones, 89% were seen once, and the ten largest hold around 3%. The origin of this receptor is a human donor with glioblastoma. The rearrangement uses TRBV6-1 and TRBJ1-6; D possibly corresponds to TRBD1 (6 bases). The sequenced sample was blood, obtained after dendritic cell vaccination. The CDR3 sequence: CASVPGVVNSPLHF. The CDR3 bases are TGTGCCAGCGTCCCAGGGGTGGTTAATTCCCCCCTCCACTTT.